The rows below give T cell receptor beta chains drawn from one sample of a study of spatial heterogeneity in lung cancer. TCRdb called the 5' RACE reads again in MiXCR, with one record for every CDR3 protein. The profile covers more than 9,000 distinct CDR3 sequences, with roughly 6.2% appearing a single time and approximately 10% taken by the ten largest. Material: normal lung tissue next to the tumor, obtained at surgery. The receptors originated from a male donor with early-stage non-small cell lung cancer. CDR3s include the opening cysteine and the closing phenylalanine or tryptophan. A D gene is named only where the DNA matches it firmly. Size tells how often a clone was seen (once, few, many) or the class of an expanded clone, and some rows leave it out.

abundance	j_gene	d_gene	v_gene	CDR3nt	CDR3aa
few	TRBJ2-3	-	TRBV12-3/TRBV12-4	TGTGCCAGCACCCTGGGGGTGAAAAGCACAGATACGCAGTATTTT	CASTLGVKSTDTQYF
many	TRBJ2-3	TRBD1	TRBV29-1	TGCAGCATCCTGGACAGGGTTTTCACAGATACGCAGTATTTT	CSILDRVFTDTQYF
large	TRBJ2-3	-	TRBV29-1	TGCAGCGGGGTTGACAGTTATACGCAGTATTTT	CSGVDSYTQYF
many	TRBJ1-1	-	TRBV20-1	TGCAGTGCTCTGGCCACGAACACTGAAGCTTTCTTT	CSALATNTEAFF
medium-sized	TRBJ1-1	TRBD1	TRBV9	TGTGCCAGCAGCGAGCAACAGGGGGTCTTGAACACTGAAGCTTTCTTT	CASSEQQGVLNTEAFF
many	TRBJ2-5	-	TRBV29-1	TGCAGCGTTGTAGTCAGACAAGAGACCCAGTACTTC	CSVVVRQETQYF
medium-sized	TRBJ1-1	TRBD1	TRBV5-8	TGTGCCAGCAGAAATACGGACAGGGTGACTGAAGCTTTCTTT	CASRNTDRVTEAFF
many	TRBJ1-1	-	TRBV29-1	TGCAGCGTCACATCACAGGGTGGCACTGAAGCTTTCTTT	CSVTSQGGTEAFF
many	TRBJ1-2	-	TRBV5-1	TGCGCCAGCAGCGAAGGAACCTATGGCTACACCTTC	CASSEGTYGYTF
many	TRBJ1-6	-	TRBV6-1	TGTGCCAGCAGTGAATCCGGGCTCAGTTCACCCCTCCACTTT	CASSESGLSSPLHF
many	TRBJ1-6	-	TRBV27	TGTGCCAGCAGGTCCGGGGGAGGGAATTCACCCCTCCACTTT	CASRSGGGNSPLHF
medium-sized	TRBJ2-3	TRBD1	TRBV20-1	TGCAGTGCTAGACCTGGGACAGGGACAGATACGCAGTATTTT	CSARPGTGTDTQYF
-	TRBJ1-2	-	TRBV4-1	TGCGCCAGCAGCCAAGCGGGGACCCTTAACTATGGCTACACCTTC	CASSQAGTLNYGYTF
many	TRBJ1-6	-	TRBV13	TGTGCCAGCAGGACCAACAGGGCCGGAGCGGGCTCACCCCTCCACTTT	CASRTNRAGAGSPLHF
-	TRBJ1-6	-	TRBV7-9	TGTGCCAGCAGCGAGGACTCCTATAATTCACCCCTCCACTTT	CASSEDSYNSPLHF
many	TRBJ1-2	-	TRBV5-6	TGTGCCAGCAGCCCGCCGACGGATAACTATGGCTACACCTTC	CASSPPTDNYGYTF
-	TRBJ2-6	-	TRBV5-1	TGCGCCAGCAGCTTGGTTGGTGGGGCCAACGTCCTGACTTTC	CASSLVGGANVLTF
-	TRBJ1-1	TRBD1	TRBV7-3	TGTGCCAGCAGCTTAATAAGGGACAGGGGATCTGAAGCTTTCTTT	CASSLIRDRGSEAFF
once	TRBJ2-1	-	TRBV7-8	TGTGCCAGCAGCTTACGGCCAACCTCCTACAATGAGCAGTTCTTC	CASSLRPTSYNEQFF
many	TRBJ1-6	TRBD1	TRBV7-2	TGTGCCAGCAGCTTATGGGCAGGGGGCTTGTCACCCCTCCACTTT	CASSLWAGGLSPLHF
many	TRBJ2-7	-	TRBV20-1	TGCAGTGCTAGTCCCACTTCAGGAGGTGGTGAGCAGTACTTC	CSASPTSGGGEQYF
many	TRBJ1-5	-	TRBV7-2	TGTGCCAGCAGCTTAGCTACAGGTTTTCAGCCCCAGCATTTT	CASSLATGFQPQHF
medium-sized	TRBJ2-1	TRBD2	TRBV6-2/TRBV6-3	TGTGCCAGCAGTTACGGATCGGGAGGGCAGTTCTTC	CASSYGSGGQFF
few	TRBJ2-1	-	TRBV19	TGTGCCAGTCCCAAGAGGAGGGGATGGGCATCCAATGAGCAGTTCTTC	CASPKRRGWASNEQFF
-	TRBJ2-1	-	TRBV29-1	TGCAGCGTTGAAGTCCGGGTAGGACCGTCCTACAATGAGCAGTTCTTC	CSVEVRVGPSYNEQFF
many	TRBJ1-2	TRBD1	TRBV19	TGTGCCAGTAGTATAGGCGGGACAGGGATCGCTGGCTACACCTTC	CASSIGGTGIAGYTF
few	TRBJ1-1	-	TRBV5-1	TGCGCCAGCAGCGGGAATTTACTCCTTGGTAGGACTGAAGCTTTCTTT	CASSGNLLLGRTEAFF
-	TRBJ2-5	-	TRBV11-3	TGTGCCAGCAGCTCAATACGGACAGTCCAAGAGACCCAGTACTTC	CASSSIRTVQETQYF
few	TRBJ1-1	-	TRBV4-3	TGCGCCAGCAGCCCCGGGGGCGGCAGGTCGAACACTGAAGCTTTCTTT	CASSPGGGRSNTEAFF
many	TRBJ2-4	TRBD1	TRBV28	TGTGCCAGCAGTTCGCCCGGGACAGTTGGGAACATTCAGTACTTC	CASSSPGTVGNIQYF
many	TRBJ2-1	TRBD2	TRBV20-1	TGCAGTGCTAACCCGACGAGCAGCGGGGTGTATGGTGAGCAGTTCTTC	CSANPTSSGVYGEQFF
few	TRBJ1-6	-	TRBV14	TGTGCCAGCAGCCAACCGGGGTTGAGCTCCTATAATTCACCCCTCCACTTT	CASSQPGLSSYNSPLHF
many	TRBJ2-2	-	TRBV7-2	TGTGCCAGCAGTCAACGGGAGTTTCGCACCGGGGAGCTGTTTTTT	CASSQREFRTGELFF
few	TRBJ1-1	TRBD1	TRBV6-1	TGTGCCAGCAGGACAGGGGGTAGCACTGAAGCTTTCTTT	CASRTGGSTEAFF
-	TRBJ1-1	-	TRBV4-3	TGCGCCAGCAGCCAAGACCCGCAGGGTGCGACTGAAGCTTTCTTT	CASSQDPQGATEAFF
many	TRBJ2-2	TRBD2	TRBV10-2	TGCGCCAGCAGGGGGACTAGAAACACCGGGGAGCTGTTTTTT	CASRGTRNTGELFF
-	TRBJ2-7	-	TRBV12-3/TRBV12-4	TGTGCCAGCAGTACAGCGTTATCCTACGAGCAGTACTTC	CASSTALSYEQYF
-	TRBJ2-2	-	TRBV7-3	TGTGCCATCAACCTGGGGCCGGAAGGCGGGGAGCTGTTTTTT	CAINLGPEGGELFF
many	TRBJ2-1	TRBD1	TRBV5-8	TGTGCCAGCAGTCACCTCCTGAGAGGGACAGGGGACAATGAGCAGTTCTTC	CASSHLLRGTGDNEQFF
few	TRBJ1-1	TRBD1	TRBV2	TGTGCCAGCGGGGAGGGACAGGGGAACACTGAAGCTTTCTTT	CASGEGQGNTEAFF
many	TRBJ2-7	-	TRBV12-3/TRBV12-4	TGTGCCAGCAGTTCCTCATCAGGCCCGTACGAGCAGTACTTC	CASSSSSGPYEQYF
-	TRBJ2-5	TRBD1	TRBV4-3	TGCGCCAGCAGCCTTGGGACAGGGTTTTCGCAGACCCAGTACTTC	CASSLGTGFSQTQYF
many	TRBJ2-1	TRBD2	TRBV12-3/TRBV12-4	TGTGCCAGTACTAAGACCGGGACTAGCGTGGGGTATGAGCAGTTCTTC	CASTKTGTSVGYEQFF
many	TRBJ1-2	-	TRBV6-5	TGTGCCAGCAAGGGTAGTAACTATGGCTACACCTTC	CASKGSNYGYTF
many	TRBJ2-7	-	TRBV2	TGTGCCACCACCGACCAGGGGCCTTCCTACGAGCAGTACTTC	CATTDQGPSYEQYF